One sample yielded the 20 T cell receptor beta chains listed below, sequenced in a study of early T cells in non-severe SARS-CoV-2 infection. TCRdb re-derived calls from the 5' RACE reads in MiXCR, one entry per CDR3 protein. The sample has about 64,000 distinct CDR3 sequences, around 13% seen once; the top ten hold over 1.3%. The sequenced sample was whole blood, obtained at baseline. Receptor source: an adult who was a healthcare worker with PCR-confirmed SARS-CoV-2 infection or an uninfected control (not recorded which).

This clonotype was found many times. The V and J genes are TRBV5-6 and TRBJ1-3; D not certain. The germline V and J ends were trimmed by 0 bases and 4 bases, with 8 bases remaining between them. Germline V gene data show CDR1 as SGHDT and CDR2 as YYEEEE. CDR3 length equals 14 residues. CDR3 coding DNA: TGTGCCAGCAGCTTGGGTCGTGGGGGAAACACCATATATTTT. Its protein product is CASSLGRGGNTIYF. The variable domain in full, completed from reference TRBV5-6 and TRBJ1-3, reads DAGVTQSPTHLIKTRGQQVTLRCSPKSGHDTVSWYQQALGQGPQFIFQYYEEEERQRGNFPDRFSGHQFPNYSSELNVNALLLGDSALYLCASSLGRGGNTIYFGEGSWLTVV.

This chain connects TRBV20-1 to TRBJ2-7, with 8 bases lining up with TRBD2. The germline V gene has CDR1 DFQATT and CDR2 SNEGSKA (reference sequence). This CDR3 has 13 residues. J gave up 7 bases and V 5 bases, and 10 bases lay outside the gene matches. DNA of the CDR3: TGCAGTGCTCCAGCGGGGGTAACGGAAGAGCAGTACTTC. It is translated as CSAPAGVTEEQYF.

This clonotype was seen at least ten times. The V gene is TRBV2, the J gene TRBJ2-1, with D unresolved. This CDR3 spans 15 amino acids. V lost 7 bases to trimming and J lost 4 bases, with 17 bases between them. Looked up from germline, CDR1 is SNHLY and CDR2 is FYNNEI. The CDR3 DNA follows: TGTGCCAGCACCGACGACTCCTCCCGGTACAATGAGCAGTTCTTC. Protein product: CASTDDSSRYNEQFF. The full variable domain, rest sourced from reference TRBV2 and TRBJ2-1, is EPEVTQTPSHQVTQMGQEVILRCVPISNHLYFYWYRQILGQKVEFLVSFYNNEISEKSEIFDDQFSVERPDGSNFTLKIRSTKLEDSAMYFCASTDDSSRYNEQFFGPGTRLTVL.

This clonotype turned up a few times. The chain recombines TRBV5-1 with TRBJ1-2, with D hard to call. Germline V gene lookup returns CDR1 SGHRS and CDR2 YFSETQ. The CDR3 totals 13 residues. V was pared by 2 bases and J by 2 bases, with 7 bases between. CDR3 sequence reads: CASSFSQNYGYTF. The CDR3 DNA sequence: TGCGCCAGCAGCTTCAGTCAGAACTATGGCTACACCTTC.

This clonotype was seen ten or more times. The chain links TRBV7-2 to TRBJ2-2; D is tentatively TRBD1 or TRBD2 (5 bases each). Per the germline V gene, CDR1 is SGHTA and CDR2 is FQGNSA. The CDR3 spans 13 residues. Trimming stripped 0 bases from V and 8 bases from J, with 7 bases between. The CDR3 coding sequence is TGTGCCAGCAGCTTAGCGGGGGATGGGGAGCTGTTTTTT. It codes for CASSLAGDGELFF.

The sample holds a few counts of this clonotype. CDR3 sequence: CASSPNSGSYEQYF. CDR3 in DNA: TGTGCCAGCAGCCCAAATAGCGGGAGCTACGAGCAGTACTTC. V and J are TRBV28 and TRBJ2-7, with 9 bases matching TRBD2. The CDR3 spans 14 residues. V trimming: 6 bases; J trimming: 3 bases; junction bases outside the gene matches: 6. From germline, CDR1 is MDHEN and CDR2 SYDVKM.

This clonotype has a count of ten or more. The chain has TRBV5-6 and TRBJ1-4; possible D gene TRBD1, 6 bases. V was cut by 4 bases and J by 7 bases, with 11 bases left in between. CDR1 and CDR2 from the germline V gene are SGHDT and YYEEEE. This CDR3 is 13 amino acids long. CDR3 region: CASSTGSGEKLFF. The CDR3 DNA sequence: TGTGCCAGCAGCACAGGGTCTGGTGAAAAACTGTTTTTT.

The chain links TRBV27 to TRBJ2-7; 7 nucleotides line up with TRBD1. Trimming removed 8 bases from V and 1 base from J; junction bases left unmatched: 5. The CDR3 has 13 residues. CDR1 and CDR2 (germline): MNHEY, SMNVEV (reference sequence). The CDR3 protein is CASSGTVSYEQYF. For the CDR3, the DNA is TGTGCCAGCTCCGGGACAGTGTCCTACGAGCAGTACTTC.

This clonotype was seen a few times. The chain is built from TRBV6-6 and TRBJ2-1, with 10 bases matching TRBD2. This CDR3 spans 13 amino acids. From germline, CDR1 is MNHNY and CDR2 SVGAGI (reference sequence). J lost 6 bases, V lost 8 bases, and 4 bases had no gene match. The CDR3 DNA sequence: TGTGCCAGCCTAATAGCGGGAGGCAATGAGCAGTTCTTC. This translates into CASLIAGGNEQFF.

This clonotype was found many times. This rearrangement joins TRBV6-5 to TRBJ1-3; D remains unclear. The V end was cut by 5 bases, the J end by 0 bases, with 11 bases between. CDR1 is MNHEY and CDR2 is SVGAGI in the germline V gene. The CDR3 extends over 15 amino acids. The CDR3 loop is CASSPDQGSGNTIYF. The CDR3 DNA reads TGTGCCAGCAGTCCGGACCAAGGCTCTGGAAACACCATATATTTT.

This clonotype has ten or more counts. The rearrangement joins TRBV29-1 to TRBJ2-2, with 8 bases matching TRBD2. Germline V gene lookup returns CDR1 SQVTM and CDR2 ANQGSEA. The CDR3 has 15 amino acids. Losses at the gene ends were 0 bases for V and 3 bases for J; bases not matched to a gene: 3. For the CDR3, the DNA is TGCAGCGTTGAAGAGAGCGGGAGCGACACCGGGGAGCTGTTTTTT. Translating gives CSVEESGSDTGELFF.

The table lists this clonotype with a few counts. The chain joins TRBV29-1 to TRBJ2-4; the D call may be TRBD1 or TRBD2 (5 bases each). Trimming left V 4 bases short and J 12 bases short, with 19 bases between. The CDR3 is made up of 13 amino acids. The V gene's germline CDR1 is SQVTM and CDR2 ANQGSEA. Here the CDR3 reads CSVVLLGTSTQYF. The CDR3 DNA reads as TGCAGCGTTGTATTGTTAGGGACGTCTACTCAGTACTTC.

The chain employs TRBV5-4 and TRBJ2-3; no firm D call. Looked up from germline, CDR1 is SGHNT and CDR2 is YYREEE (reference sequence). With 0 bases removed from V and 2 bases from J, the gap between germline ends came to 7 bases. The CDR3 runs to 14 residues. CDR3 protein: CASSLESSTDTQYF. CDR3 sequence (DNA): TGTGCCAGCAGCTTGGAGTCATCCACAGATACGCAGTATTTT. Full variable domain (outside the CDR3, taken from reference TRBV5-4 and TRBJ2-3): ETGVTQSPTHLIKTRGQQVTLRCSSQSGHNTVSWYQQALGQGPQFIFQYYREEENGRGNFPPRFSGLQFPNYSSELNVNALELDDSALYLCASSLESSTDTQYFGPGTRLTVL.

This rearrangement joins TRBV9 to TRBJ2-7, with 9 bases identical to TRBD1. Germline V CDR1 and CDR2: SGDLS, YYNGEE. The CDR3 extends over 15 amino acids. V shed 2 bases and J 6 bases; nucleotides not matched to a gene: 9. This CDR3 is CASSVSPETGGEQYF. CDR3 in DNA: TGTGCCAGCAGCGTTTCTCCGGAGACAGGGGGCGAGCAGTACTTC.

The chain combines TRBV7-2 with TRBJ2-5; 11 bases line up with TRBD1. Trimming cost V 0 bases and J 2 bases; bases outside gene matches: 2. Per germline, CDR1 SGHTA and CDR2 FQGNSA. The CDR3 runs 16 residues. CDR3 loop: CASSLAGQGGQETQYF. The CDR3 DNA reads as TGTGCCAGCAGCTTAGCGGGACAGGGGGGTCAAGAGACCCAGTACTTC.

This clonotype was found a few times. The CDR3 DNA reads TGCGCCAGCAGCACCCTAGGGACAGCCGGGGAGCTGTTTTTT. Residues: CASSTLGTAGELFF. The rearrangement uses TRBV5-1 and TRBJ2-2; 7 positions agree with TRBD1. Trimming took 4 bases from V and 6 from J; bases not matched to a gene: 6. The CDR3 extends over 14 amino acids. CDR1 SGHRS and CDR2 YFSETQ come from the germline V gene.

This clonotype was detected a few times. The chain couples TRBV5-4 to TRBJ2-1; D possibly corresponds to TRBD2 (6 bases). V dropped 1 base and J dropped 8 bases, with 16 bases sitting between them. Germline CDR1 reads SGHNT; CDR2 reads YYREEE (reference sequence). There are 15 residues in the CDR3. CDR3 bases: TGTGCCAGCAGCTTGATCCCATCGCGGGATGATGAGCAGTTCTTC. Protein sequence: CASSLIPSRDDEQFF.

The gene calls are TRBV7-9 and TRBJ2-7; TRBD1 matches 7 bases. CDR1 and CDR2 from the germline V gene are SEHNR and FQNEAQ (reference sequence). The CDR3 length is 14 residues. J gave up 4 bases and V 5 bases, and 8 bases lay outside the gene matches. Here the CDR3 DNA reads TGTGCCAGCAGCCCGCCGGGACAGTTTTACGAGCAGTACTTC. It yields the protein CASSPPGQFYEQYF.

J is TRBJ1-2 and V is TRBV18; no definite D call. Germline V gene data show CDR1 as KGHSH and CDR2 as LQKENI. CDR3 length: 15 amino acids. V lost 3 bases to trimming and J lost 6 bases, with 17 bases between them. The CDR3 region has the DNA TGTGCCAGCTCACCGGGTCAGGATGGCGGGGATGGCTACACCTTC. This codes for CASSPGQDGGDGYTF.

This clonotype was seen only a few times. This chain connects TRBV19 to TRBJ2-7; 7 bases map to TRBD1. The CDR3 extends over 14 amino acids. The V gene's germline CDR1 is LNHDA and CDR2 SQIVND (reference sequence). V lost 9 bases and J lost 1; bases outside the gene matches: 9. Here the CDR3 reads CASRQGFRSYEQYF. In nucleotides, the CDR3 is TGTGCCAGCCGACAGGGATTTCGGTCCTACGAGCAGTACTTC.